This T cell receptor beta chain appears in the sequencing data of a study of cytomegalovirus exposure and HLA in healthy donors. Points from the study as a whole: The listing of about 150 TCR beta chains classed them as cytomegalovirus-associated. Indistinguishability led to the exclusion of some V segments, TRBV6-2 and TRBV6-3 included. Being productive about 90% or about 30% of the time was typical of most TCR beta V segments in an earlier analysis. The presence/absence work took it that sequencing depth was about the same across donors.

The PCR used 60 Vbeta and 13 Jbeta primers. The assay was immunoSEQ multiplex PCR, and TCRdb's table has in-frame clones only and misses some. This table has about 95,000 clones, approximately 80% appearing once. Points on this clone: Its antigen remains unidentified.

This CDR3 comprises 16 residues. V shed 6 bases, J shed 2 bases, and the junction held 1 base outside the gene matches. CDR1 and CDR2 (germline): MNHEY, SMNVEV (reference sequence). The sequencing sample was made of PBMCs. The clonotype originates from a man aged 30-40 years in good health and CMV-seropositive. The chain is built from TRBV27 and TRBJ2-1, with 16 bases lining up with TRBD2. CDR3 bases: TGTGCCAGCAGGGGACTAGCGGGAGGGCCCTACAATGAGCAGTTCTTC. This codes for CASRGLAGGPYNEQFF.